This TCR beta chain was identified during a study of cytomegalovirus exposure and HLA in healthy donors. Study conclusions and caveats: A later analysis showed TCR association rates differing by HLA locus, peaking at DRB1 and lowest at HLA-C.

This clone was detected a few times. Its antigen is as yet unknown. The PCR had 60 Vbeta and 13 Jbeta primers. Sequencing used immunoSEQ multiplex PCR; TCRdb keeps in-frame clones, though not all of them. The sample shows more than 150,000 clones, approximately 79% of them seen only once. V lost 2 bases, J lost 2 bases, and 10 bases lay in between. Germline V CDR1 and CDR2: MDHEN, SYDVKM. The CDR3 consists of 14 residues. Sequenced material: PBMCs. The receptor was isolated from a man aged 50 to 60 in good health and CMV-seropositive. The chain couples TRBV28 to TRBJ2-7; a weak D match, TRBD2 (7 bases). The CDR3 loop is CASSLGGAAYEQYF. CDR3 nucleotide sequence: TGTGCCAGCAGTTTAGGGGGGGCAGCCTACGAGCAGTACTTC. Drawing the rest from reference TRBV28 and TRBJ2-7, the complete variable domain is DVKVTQSSRYLVKRTGEKVFLECVQDMDHENMFWYRQDPGLGLRLIYFSYDVKMKEKGDIPEGYSVSREKKERFSLILESASTNQTSMYLCASSLGGAAYEQYFGPGTRLTVT.